These T cell receptor beta chains were read from a single sample in a study of vaccination effects on CD4 cells after COVID-19. Using immunoSEQ multiplex PCR, the repertoire was profiled, and TCRdb retains in-frame clones only, with some absent. This table holds 50,000 to 65,000 clones, roughly 79% found once. These receptors are not linked to any known antigen. The source material was CD4+ T cells from PBMCs cultured with HCoV-229E spike peptides, sampled before COVID-19 vaccination. These receptors originate from a human donor who received a COVID-19 vaccine. Each CDR3 is given with its conserved first and last residue. D genes are given only for firm matches. Clone size is given for some rows only: seen once, a few or many times, or a class if the clone is expanded.

>NA|TRBV9|few|TRBJ2-2
TGTGCCAGCAGCGTACTAGGGGGAGTCGGGGAGCTGTTTTTT
CASSVLGGVGELFF
>TRBD1|TRBV30|NA|TRBJ2-5
TGTGCCTGGGAAAGGGGGCAAGGAGAGACCCAGTACTTC
CAWERGQGETQYF
>NA|TRBV7-3|NA|TRBJ2-3
TGTGCCAGCAGCTTAAGGGGTGCAGATACGCAGTATTTT
CASSLRGADTQYF
>TRBD1|TRBV30|NA|TRBJ2-3
TGTGCCTGGACAGGGGGCGCGGCAGATACGCAGTATTTT
CAWTGGAADTQYF
>TRBD2|TRBV11-3|once|TRBJ2-5
TGTGCCAGCAGCTTAGGAGGCGGGGGGGTAAGAGAGACCCAGTACTTC
CASSLGGGGVRETQYF
>NA|TRBV3-1/TRBV3-2|NA|TRBJ2-1
TGTGCCAGCAGCCAATCAAACAATGAGCAGTTCTTC
CASSQSNNEQFF
>NA|TRBV5-5|NA|TRBJ1-5
TGTGCCAGCAGCTTCTACGACAGAAACAATCAGCCCCAGCATTTT
CASSFYDRNNQPQHF
>TRBD1|TRBV7-9|NA|TRBJ2-5
TGTGCCAGCAGCTTAGCGGAGACAGGGGGCGTGGAGACCCAGTACTTC
CASSLAETGGVETQYF
>NA|TRBV10-3|NA|TRBJ2-2
TGTGCCATCAAAGGGGGGAACACCGGGGAGCTGTTTTTT
CAIKGGNTGELFF
>TRBD1|TRBV7-9|NA|TRBJ1-2
TGTGCCAGCAGCTTACCGGGACAGGAGAACTATGGCTACACCTTC
CASSLPGQENYGYTF
>TRBD1|TRBV19|NA|TRBJ2-6
TGTGCCAGTAGTCCCGGGACAGTCTCTGGGGCCAACGTCCTGACTTTC
CASSPGTVSGANVLTF
>TRBD1|TRBV24-1|NA|TRBJ2-3
TGTGCCACCAGTATTACAGGGGCCCCCACAGATACGCAGTATTTT
CATSITGAPTDTQYF
>NA|TRBV6-5|NA|TRBJ1-1
TGTGCCAGCAGTTATCGAAATAACGCTGAAGCTTTCTTT
CASSYRNNAEAFF
>NA|TRBV20-1|NA|TRBJ1-2
TGCAGTGCTAGAGGGGATGGCTACACCTTC
CSARGDGYTF
>NA|TRBV5-1|NA|TRBJ1-2
TGCGCCAGCAGCTTGGTGGGGGGGCTCAGCTATGGCTACACCTTC
CASSLVGGLSYGYTF
>TRBD1|TRBV18|NA|TRBJ2-5
TGTGCCAGCTCCCAGCAGACAGGGCAATGGGAGACCCAGTACTTC
CASSQQTGQWETQYF
>TRBD2|TRBV5-1|NA|TRBJ2-2
TGCGCCAGCAGCTTGTTGTCGGCTAGCGGGGGGACCGGGGAGCTGTTTTTT
CASSLLSASGGTGELFF
>NA|TRBV5-1|NA|TRBJ2-1
TGCGCCAGCAGCTTGGCATCAGGGCTGACTGTAAATGAGCAGTTCTTC
CASSLASGLTVNEQFF
>NA|TRBV4-3|NA|TRBJ2-2
TGCGCCAGCAGCCAAGAAGTTGGTCAGAACACCGGGGAGCTGTTTTTT
CASSQEVGQNTGELFF
>TRBD2|TRBV5-1|once|TRBJ2-5
TGCGCCAGCAGCTTCCTAGCGGGGATAGAAGAGACCCAGTACTTC
CASSFLAGIEETQYF
>NA|TRBV7-9|few|TRBJ2-3
TGTGCCAGCAGCTCAGACTGGAGCACAGATACGCAGTATTTT
CASSSDWSTDTQYF
>NA|TRBV5-1|NA|TRBJ1-2
TGCGCCAGCAGCTCCGACCCTATACAAGGACATGCCAGCTATGGCTACACCTTC
CASSSDPIQGHASYGYTF
>TRBD1|TRBV27|once|TRBJ1-1
TGTGCCAGCAAGAAAAGACAGGGGAACTTGAACACTGAAGCTTTCTTT
CASKKRQGNLNTEAFF
>NA|TRBV15|NA|TRBJ2-5
TGTGCCACCAGCAGAGGGGGCGACCAAGAGACCCAGTACTTC
CATSRGGDQETQYF
>TRBD1|TRBV18|NA|TRBJ2-1
TGTGCCAGCTCAAAGGACAGGATAAACTCCTACAATGAGCAGTTCTTC
CASSKDRINSYNEQFF
>NA|TRBV18|NA|TRBJ1-1
TGTGCCAGCTCACCACCAAACGACAGGAACACTGAAGCTTTCTTT
CASSPPNDRNTEAFF
>NA|TRBV28|once|TRBJ1-6
TGTGCCAGCAGTTTCAGGGTCATACCCCTCCACTTT
CASSFRVIPLHF
>NA|TRBV18|few|TRBJ2-1
TGTGCCAGCTCACCCCGGCAGAATGAGCAGTTCTTC
CASSPRQNEQFF
>TRBD1|TRBV7-9|NA|TRBJ1-1
TGTGCCAGCAGCACCAGACAGGGGGCGAACACTGAAGCTTTCTTT
CASSTRQGANTEAFF
>TRBD1|TRBV6-5|NA|TRBJ2-5
TGTGCCAGCAGCGGACAGGGCCAAGAGACCCAGTACTTC
CASSGQGQETQYF
>NA|TRBV5-1|NA|TRBJ1-2
TGCGCCAGCAGCAAGGACGACAACTATGGCTACACCTTC
CASSKDDNYGYTF
>TRBD1|TRBV4-1|NA|TRBJ1-6
TGCGCCAGCAGACACCTGGGGCAGGGGGGATCACCCCTCCACTTT
CASRHLGQGGSPLHF
>NA|TRBV5-1|NA|TRBJ1-4
TGCGCCAGCAGCTTCTCAACAGGGAGGGAAAAACTGTTTTTT
CASSFSTGREKLFF
>NA|TRBV2|NA|TRBJ2-2
TGTGCCAGCAGGTCCGGGCTCAACACCGGGGAGCTGTTTTTT
CASRSGLNTGELFF
>NA|TRBV24-1|NA|TRBJ2-3
TGTGCCACCAGTGACCGGACGGGCGCCGGGGATACGCAATATTTT
CATSDRTGAGDTQYF
>NA|TRBV24-1|NA|TRBJ2-3
TGTGCCACCAGTGAATACGGGCGTACAGATACGCAGTATTTT
CATSEYGRTDTQYF
>TRBD1|TRBV10-3|NA|TRBJ2-2
TGTGCCATCAGCCTGGGACAGGGGGACGGGGAGCTGTTTTTT
CAISLGQGDGELFF
>TRBD1|TRBV19|NA|TRBJ1-6
TGTGCCAGTAGTATGAAGGGGGCTGGTAATTCACCCCTCCACTTT
CASSMKGAGNSPLHF
>NA|TRBV10-2|NA|TRBJ2-5
TGCGCCAGCACCCGAGACAGGCAAGAGACCCAGTACTTC
CASTRDRQETQYF
>NA|TRBV5-1|NA|TRBJ1-3
TGCGCCAGCAGCTTGGCGGCAGCTGGAAACACCATATATTTT
CASSLAAAGNTIYF
>TRBD1|TRBV6-5|NA|TRBJ1-5
TGTGCCAGCAGTCTCCGACAGGGCCATCAGCCCCAGCATTTT
CASSLRQGHQPQHF
>NA|TRBV7-8|NA|TRBJ2-2
TGTGCCAGCAGCCCGTCTGGGGGGGCCTCGAACACCGGGGAGCTGTTTTTT
CASSPSGGASNTGELFF
>TRBD1|TRBV3-1/TRBV3-2|NA|TRBJ2-5
TGTGCCAGCAGCGGGCCGACAGGGGGTAATCGGGAGACCCAGTACTTC
CASSGPTGGNRETQYF
>NA|TRBV28|NA|TRBJ2-1
TGTGCCAGCAGTTCCTACCTGGGACCCGGAACAAACAATGAGCAGTTCTTC
CASSSYLGPGTNNEQFF
>NA|TRBV5-1|NA|TRBJ1-2
TGCGCCAGCAGGCGCTCGAATGGGGGCGACGGCTACACCTTC
CASRRSNGGDGYTF
>NA|TRBV6-5|few|TRBJ1-1
TGTGCCAGCAGTTACTCGATGGGAGTAGGTACTGAAGCTTTCTTT
CASSYSMGVGTEAFF
>NA|TRBV21-1|NA|TRBJ1-2
TGTGCCAGCAGCATGTTAGGACTCAACTATGGCTACACCTTC
CASSMLGLNYGYTF
>TRBD1|TRBV28|NA|TRBJ1-5
TGTGCCAGCAATACCCCGGGACAGGGTAATGGTCAGCCCCAGCATTTT
CASNTPGQGNGQPQHF
>NA|TRBV24-1|NA|TRBJ1-1
TGTGCCACCAGATCTAATGGAGGGTCGCTGGAAGCTTTCTTT
CATRSNGGSLEAFF
>NA|TRBV27|few|TRBJ1-2
TGTGCCAGCAGTTTTGGCTTTAACTATGGCTACACCTTC
CASSFGFNYGYTF
>NA|TRBV28|NA|TRBJ1-1
TGTGCCAGCTGGCGACTTTACCCTGAAGCTTTCTTT
CASWRLYPEAFF
>NA|TRBV5-8|NA|TRBJ1-1
TGTGCCAGTCCCTCGGGGGTACAAGTAAAGGACAGAGTGAACACTGAAGCTTTCTTT
CASPSGVQVKDRVNTEAFF
>NA|TRBV24-1|NA|TRBJ2-3
TGTGCCACCAGTGATCCAAGGCCGGAAACCACAGATACGCAGTATTTT
CATSDPRPETTDTQYF
>NA|TRBV7-8|NA|TRBJ2-2
TGTGCCAGCAGCTTATATACGAACACCGGGGAGCTGTTTTTT
CASSLYTNTGELFF
>NA|TRBV6-1|NA|TRBJ1-3
TGTGCCAGCAGTGAAGCGGGTACAGGTAGAAACACCATATATTTT
CASSEAGTGRNTIYF
>NA|TRBV7-2|NA|TRBJ1-4
TGTGCCAGCAGCTTAACAGGACAGCCGGGTGGAAAACTGTTTTTT
CASSLTGQPGGKLFF
>NA|TRBV9|NA|TRBJ2-3
TGTGCCAGCAGCACACACGACGTAGCTAGCACAGATACGCAGTATTTT
CASSTHDVASTDTQYF
>NA|TRBV2|NA|TRBJ1-5
TGTGCCAGTAGAGCCGAGGGCAGGGAGCAGCCCCAGCATTTT
CASRAEGREQPQHF
>NA|TRBV7-3|NA|TRBJ2-2
TGTGCCAGCAGCCTACAGGGGAACACCGGGGAGCTGTTTTTT
CASSLQGNTGELFF
>TRBD1|TRBV6-6|NA|TRBJ1-5
TGTGCCAGCAGTTACCAGGGGGCCCGAGATCAGCCCCAGCATTTT
CASSYQGARDQPQHF